These T cell receptor beta chains were read from a single sample in a study of Graves' ophthalmopathy and Graves' hyperthyroidism. TCRdb redid the calling of the multiplex PCR reads with MiXCR, one entry per CDR3 protein. The sample consists of 210,000 or so distinct CDR3 sequences, 29% of them appearing once. Material for sequencing was peripheral blood. The receptors were gathered from a middle-aged man with Graves' ophthalmopathy. CDR3s include the opening cysteine and the closing phenylalanine or tryptophan. Fields, in order: CDR3 protein, V gene, clone size, J gene. Rows may omit the clone size; those that give it use once, few, many or a size class.

CDR3aa: CATSERAWDTTGELFF; v_gene: TRBV15; abundance: many; j_gene: TRBJ2-2
CDR3aa: CASRVVSQETQYF; v_gene: TRBV6-1; abundance: once; j_gene: TRBJ2-5
CDR3aa: CASSFSTDSDQPQHF; v_gene: TRBV6-5; abundance: -; j_gene: TRBJ1-5
CDR3aa: CSARESILRAETQYF; v_gene: TRBV20-1; abundance: many; j_gene: TRBJ2-5
CDR3aa: CASSAPGQGRQPQHF; v_gene: TRBV28; abundance: -; j_gene: TRBJ1-5
CDR3aa: CASSLKSGYGYTF; v_gene: TRBV7-3; abundance: -; j_gene: TRBJ1-2
CDR3aa: CASSFELRGGTEAFF; v_gene: TRBV6-5; abundance: -; j_gene: TRBJ1-1
CDR3aa: CASSPRTAVFLNTEAFF; v_gene: TRBV11-1; abundance: many; j_gene: TRBJ1-1
CDR3aa: CSARDLAGGGYEQYF; v_gene: TRBV20-1; abundance: -; j_gene: TRBJ2-7
CDR3aa: CASRAGREQETQYF; v_gene: TRBV7-2; abundance: -; j_gene: TRBJ2-5
CDR3aa: CASSRDAYSNQPQHF; v_gene: TRBV4-1; abundance: many; j_gene: TRBJ1-5
CDR3aa: CSAREGVLSQYF; v_gene: TRBV20-1; abundance: -; j_gene: TRBJ2-5
CDR3aa: CASGGKGTQYF; v_gene: TRBV6-1; abundance: many; j_gene: TRBJ2-3
CDR3aa: CASSLNRNQETQYF; v_gene: TRBV12-3/TRBV12-4; abundance: few; j_gene: TRBJ2-5
CDR3aa: CASSRVGQIQETQYF; v_gene: TRBV7-2; abundance: many; j_gene: TRBJ2-5